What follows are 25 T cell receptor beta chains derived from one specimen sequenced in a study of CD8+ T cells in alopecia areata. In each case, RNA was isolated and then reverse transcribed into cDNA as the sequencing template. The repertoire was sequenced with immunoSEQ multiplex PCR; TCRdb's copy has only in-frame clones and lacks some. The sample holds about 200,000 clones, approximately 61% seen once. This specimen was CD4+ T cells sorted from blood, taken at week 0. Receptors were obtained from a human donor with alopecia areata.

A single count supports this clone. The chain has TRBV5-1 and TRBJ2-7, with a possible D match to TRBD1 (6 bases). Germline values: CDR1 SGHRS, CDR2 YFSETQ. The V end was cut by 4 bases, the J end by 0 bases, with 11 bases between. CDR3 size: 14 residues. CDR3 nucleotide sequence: TGCGCCAGCAGCCCCCGGGACATCTCCTACGAGCAGTACTTC. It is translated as CASSPRDISYEQYF.

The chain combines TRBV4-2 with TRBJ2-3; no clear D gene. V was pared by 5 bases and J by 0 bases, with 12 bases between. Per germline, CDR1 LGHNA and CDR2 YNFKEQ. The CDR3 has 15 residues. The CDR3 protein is CASSEMASSTDTQYF. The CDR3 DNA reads TGTGCCAGCAGCGAGATGGCATCTAGCACAGATACGCAGTATTTT.

The chain's CDR3 is CASSTHNEQFF. Here the CDR3 DNA reads TGTGCCAGCAGTACCCACAATGAGCAGTTCTTC. V is TRBV2 and J is TRBJ2-1; D unresolved. Germline assignment: CDR1 SNHLY and CDR2 FYNNEI. V lost 5 bases, J lost 5 bases, and 4 bases lay in between. This CDR3 has 11 amino acids.

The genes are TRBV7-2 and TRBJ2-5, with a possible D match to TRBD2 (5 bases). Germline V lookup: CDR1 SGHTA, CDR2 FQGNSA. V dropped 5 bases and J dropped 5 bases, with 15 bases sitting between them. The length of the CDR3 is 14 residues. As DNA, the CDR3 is TGTGCCAGCAGCCGCGGACTTTCCACGGAGACCCAGTACTTC. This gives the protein CASSRGLSTETQYF. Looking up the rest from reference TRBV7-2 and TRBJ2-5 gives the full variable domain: GAGVSQSPSNKVTEKGKDVELRCDPISGHTALYWYRQSLGQGLEFLIYFQGNSAPDKSGLPSDRFSAERTGGSVSTLTIQRTQQEDSAVYLCASSRGLSTETQYFGPGTRLLVL.

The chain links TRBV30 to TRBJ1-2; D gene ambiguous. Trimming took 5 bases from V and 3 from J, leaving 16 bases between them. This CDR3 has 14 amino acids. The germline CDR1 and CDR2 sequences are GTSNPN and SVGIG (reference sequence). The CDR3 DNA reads TGTGCCTGGCTGTTGCGGGGAGCGGACTATGGCTACACCTTC. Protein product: CAWLLRGADYGYTF.

CDR3 nucleotide sequence: TGCGCCAGCAGTACAATCGGGACTCAGTACCAAGAGACCCAGTACTTC. It encodes CASSTIGTQYQETQYF. J is TRBJ2-5 and V is TRBV5-1, with a possible D match to TRBD2 (6 bases). Germline V lookup: CDR1 SGHRS, CDR2 YFSETQ. This CDR3 has 16 amino acids. Trimming shortened V by 5 bases and J by 0 bases, and 17 bases separated the two germline ends.

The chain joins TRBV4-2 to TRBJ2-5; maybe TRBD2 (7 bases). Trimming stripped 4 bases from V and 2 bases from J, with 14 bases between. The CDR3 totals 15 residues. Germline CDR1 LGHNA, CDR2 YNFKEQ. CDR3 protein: CASSLQRDKQETQYF. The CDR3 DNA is TGTGCCAGCAGCCTACAGCGGGACAAACAAGAGACCCAGTACTTC.

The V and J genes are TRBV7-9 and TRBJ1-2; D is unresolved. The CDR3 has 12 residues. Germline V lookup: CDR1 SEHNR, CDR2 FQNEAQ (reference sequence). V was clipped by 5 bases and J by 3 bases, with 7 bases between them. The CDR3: CASSQTYYGYTF. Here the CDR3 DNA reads TGTGCCAGCAGCCAAACTTACTATGGCTACACCTTC.

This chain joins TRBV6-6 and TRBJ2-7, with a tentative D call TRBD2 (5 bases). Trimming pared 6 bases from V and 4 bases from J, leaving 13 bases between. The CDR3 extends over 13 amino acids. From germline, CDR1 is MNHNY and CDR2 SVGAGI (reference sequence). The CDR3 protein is CASSPLGRYEQYF. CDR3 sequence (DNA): TGTGCCAGCAGCCCTCTTGGGAGATACGAGCAGTACTTC.

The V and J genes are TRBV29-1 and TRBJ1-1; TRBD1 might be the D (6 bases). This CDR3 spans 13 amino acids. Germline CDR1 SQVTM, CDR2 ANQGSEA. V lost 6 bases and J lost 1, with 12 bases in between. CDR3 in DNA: TGCAGCGTCCAAAGGGGGGGGAACACTGAAGCTTTCTTT. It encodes CSVQRGGNTEAFF.

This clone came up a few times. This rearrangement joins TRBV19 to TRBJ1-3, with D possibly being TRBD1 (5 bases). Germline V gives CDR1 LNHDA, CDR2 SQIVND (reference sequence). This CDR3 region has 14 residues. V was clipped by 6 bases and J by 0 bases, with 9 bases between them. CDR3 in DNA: TGTGCCAGTAGCGACAGTCCCTCTGGAAACACCATATATTTT. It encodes CASSDSPSGNTIYF.

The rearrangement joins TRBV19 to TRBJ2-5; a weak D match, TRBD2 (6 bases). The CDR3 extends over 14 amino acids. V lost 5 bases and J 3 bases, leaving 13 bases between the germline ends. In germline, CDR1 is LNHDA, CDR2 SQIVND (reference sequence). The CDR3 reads CASSPSVTEETQYF. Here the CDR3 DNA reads TGTGCCAGTAGTCCTAGCGTAACTGAAGAGACCCAGTACTTC.

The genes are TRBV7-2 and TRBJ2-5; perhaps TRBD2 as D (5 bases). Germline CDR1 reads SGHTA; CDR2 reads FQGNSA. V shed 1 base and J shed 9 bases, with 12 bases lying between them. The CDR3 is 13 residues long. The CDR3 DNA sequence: TGTGCCAGCAGCTTAGTACTAGTGAGCGCCCAGTACTTC. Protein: CASSLVLVSAQYF.

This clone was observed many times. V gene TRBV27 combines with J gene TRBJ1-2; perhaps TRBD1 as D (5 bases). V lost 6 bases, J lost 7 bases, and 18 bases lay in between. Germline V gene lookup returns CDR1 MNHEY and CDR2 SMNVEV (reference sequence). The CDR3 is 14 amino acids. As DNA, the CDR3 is TGTGCCAGCAGGACTCCGGGACCCCAGGGTGGCTACACCTTC. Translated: CASRTPGPQGGYTF.

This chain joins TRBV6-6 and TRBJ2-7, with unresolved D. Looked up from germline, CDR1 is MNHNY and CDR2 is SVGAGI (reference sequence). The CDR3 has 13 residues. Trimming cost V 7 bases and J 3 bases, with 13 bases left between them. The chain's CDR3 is CASTFSNSYEQYF. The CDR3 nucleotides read TGTGCCAGCACTTTCAGCAACAGCTACGAGCAGTACTTC.

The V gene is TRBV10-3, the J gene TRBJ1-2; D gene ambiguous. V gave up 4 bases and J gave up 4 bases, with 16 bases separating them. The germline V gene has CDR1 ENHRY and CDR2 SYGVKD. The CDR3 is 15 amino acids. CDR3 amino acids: CAISGSGDVLYGYTF. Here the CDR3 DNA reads TGTGCCATCAGTGGAAGCGGGGATGTCCTCTATGGCTACACCTTC.

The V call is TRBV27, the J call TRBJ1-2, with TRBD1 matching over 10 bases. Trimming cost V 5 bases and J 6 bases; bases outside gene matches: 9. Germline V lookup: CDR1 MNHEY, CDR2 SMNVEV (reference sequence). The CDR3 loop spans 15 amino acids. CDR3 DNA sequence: TGTGCCAGCAGTATCCGCCGGGACAGGGGCCATGGCTACACCTTC. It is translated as CASSIRRDRGHGYTF.

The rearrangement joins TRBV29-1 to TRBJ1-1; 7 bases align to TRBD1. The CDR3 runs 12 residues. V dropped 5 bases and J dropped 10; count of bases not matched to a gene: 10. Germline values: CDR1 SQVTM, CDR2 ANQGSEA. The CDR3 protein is CSVSGQRMGAFF. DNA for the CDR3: TGCAGCGTTTCGGGACAGCGCATGGGAGCTTTCTTT.

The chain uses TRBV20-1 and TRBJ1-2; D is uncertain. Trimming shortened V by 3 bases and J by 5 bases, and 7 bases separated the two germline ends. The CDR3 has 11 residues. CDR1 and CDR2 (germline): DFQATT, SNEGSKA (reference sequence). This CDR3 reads CSASWRYGYTF. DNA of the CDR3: TGCAGTGCTAGTTGGCGGTATGGCTACACCTTC.

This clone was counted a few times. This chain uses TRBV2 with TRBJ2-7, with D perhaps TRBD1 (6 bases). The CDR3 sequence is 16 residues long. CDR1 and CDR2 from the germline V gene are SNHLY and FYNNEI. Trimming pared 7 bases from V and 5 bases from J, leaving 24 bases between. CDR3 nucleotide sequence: TGTGCCAGCACGAGGTTGGGAACAGGGAGAGCCCACGAGCAGTACTTC. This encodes CASTRLGTGRAHEQYF.

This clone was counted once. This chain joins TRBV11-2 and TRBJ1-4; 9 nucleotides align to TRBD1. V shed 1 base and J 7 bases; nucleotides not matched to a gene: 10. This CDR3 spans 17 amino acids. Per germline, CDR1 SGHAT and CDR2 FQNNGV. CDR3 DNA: TGTGCCAGCAGCTTAGTTTTTGGGACAGGGCCAAGTGAAAAACTGTTTTTT. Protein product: CASSLVFGTGPSEKLFF.

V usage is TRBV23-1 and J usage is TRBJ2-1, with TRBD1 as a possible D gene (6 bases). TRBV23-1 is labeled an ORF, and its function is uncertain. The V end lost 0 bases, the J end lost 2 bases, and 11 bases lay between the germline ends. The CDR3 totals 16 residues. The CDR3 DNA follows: TGCGCCAGCAGTCAATCAGGCAGGGGAACCTACAATGAGCAGTTCTTC. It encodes CASSQSGRGTYNEQFF.

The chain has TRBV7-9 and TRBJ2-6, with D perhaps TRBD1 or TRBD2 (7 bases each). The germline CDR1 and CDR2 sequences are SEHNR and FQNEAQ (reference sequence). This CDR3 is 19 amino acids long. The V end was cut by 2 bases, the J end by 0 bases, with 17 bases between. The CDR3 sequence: CASSLMGRDSRSGANVLTF. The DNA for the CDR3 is TGTGCCAGCAGCTTAATGGGGAGGGACAGTCGCTCTGGGGCCAACGTCCTGACTTTC.

CDR3 bases: TGTGCCAGCAGCGAAACAGGCCTGGAGCCCCAGCATTTT. It yields the protein CASSETGLEPQHF. This chain joins TRBV2 and TRBJ1-5; possible D gene TRBD1, 5 bases. Germline V gives CDR1 SNHLY, CDR2 FYNNEI. This CDR3 has 13 amino acids. Trimming cost V 6 bases and J 8 bases, with 14 bases left between them.

CDR3 sequence (DNA): TGTGCCAGCAGCTTGCGAGGGGTCCCCTACGAGCAGTACTTC. Its translation: CASSLRGVPYEQYF. The chain carries TRBV5-4 and TRBJ2-7, with D possibly called TRBD1 or TRBD2 (5 bases each). The V and J ends lost 1 base and 2 bases respectively, with 10 bases between them. The CDR3 is 14 residues long. Germline CDR1 SGHNT, CDR2 YYREEE (reference sequence).